The 13 T cell receptor beta chains below were found in one sample sequenced in a study of neurological immune-mediated disorders. TCRdb fed the 5' RACE reads into MiXCR, producing one record per CDR3 protein. The sample lists over 60,000 distinct CDR3 sequences; 5.2% were seen once. The sequencing input was PBMCs. These TCRs come from a woman in her twenties or thirties with multiple sclerosis.

This clonotype has a count of ten or more. The genes are TRBV5-1 and TRBJ2-3; D tentatively reads TRBD1 or TRBD2 (6 bases each). CDR1 is SGHRS and CDR2 is YFSETQ in the germline V gene. V lost 7 bases and J lost 2, with 14 bases in between. The CDR3 contains 14 residues. The CDR3 region has the DNA TGCGCCAGCGCTCCGCGGGACACCACAGATACGCAGTATTTT. This gives the protein CASAPRDTTDTQYF. Together with reference TRBV5-1 and TRBJ2-3, the CDR3 gives the full variable domain: KAGVTQTPRYLIKTRGQQVTLSCSPISGHRSVSWYQQTPGQGLQFLFEYFSETQRNKGNFPGRFSGRQFSNSRSEMNVSTLELGDSALYLCASAPRDTTDTQYFGPGTRLTVL.

This clonotype was recorded at least ten times. This rearrangement joins TRBV10-3 to TRBJ1-2; D is uncertain. The CDR3 totals 10 residues. V shed 10 bases and J shed 7 bases, with 10 bases lying between them. The germline gives CDR1 ENHRY, CDR2 SYGVKD. CDR3 sequence reads: CATGSFGYTF. As DNA, the CDR3 is TGTGCCACCGGCAGTTTTGGCTACACCTTC.

This clonotype was seen repeatedly, ten times or more. CDR3 bases: TGTGCCAGCAGTAGTCGGACAGGGGGCACCGGGGAGCTGTTTTTT. This gives the protein CASSSRTGGTGELFF. The rearrangement uses TRBV27 and TRBJ2-2; 10 nucleotides line up with TRBD1. V was clipped by 5 bases and J by 4 bases; unmatched bases: 4. CDR1 and CDR2 (germline): MNHEY, SMNVEV (reference sequence). The CDR3 is 15 amino acids.

Note on this clonotype: One end of the junction varies from germline; a read error may be responsible. V and J are TRBV7-7 and TRBJ2-1; D ambiguous. Germline CDR1 reads SSHAT; CDR2 reads FNYEAQ (reference sequence). CDR3 length: 15 residues. The CDR3 coding sequence is TGTGCTAGCAGCTTAGAATCTTCCGGGTACAATGAGCAGTTCTTC. Translating gives CASSLESSGYNEQFF.

The V call is TRBV4-2, the J call TRBJ1-2, with D perhaps matching TRBD1 (5 bases). Looked up from germline, CDR1 is LGHNA and CDR2 is YNFKEQ. This CDR3 has 13 amino acids. The V gene lost 0 bases and the J gene lost 7 bases, with 9 bases spanning the gap. This chain's CDR3 is CASSQDVGAGYTF. In DNA, the CDR3 is TGTGCCAGCAGCCAAGATGTAGGGGCTGGCTACACCTTC.

This clonotype has ten or more counts. The chain links TRBV5-1 to TRBJ2-4; maybe TRBD1 (5 bases). This CDR3 is 17 amino acids long. Trimming removed 0 bases at V and 0 bases at J, with 13 bases between. Germline-derived CDR1 and CDR2 are SGHRS and YFSETQ. CDR3 loop: CASSLVYRGQAKNIQYF. The DNA of the CDR3 is TGCGCCAGCAGCTTGGTTTATAGGGGCCAAGCCAAAAACATTCAGTACTTC.

This clonotype was recorded at least ten times. One end of the junction fails to match germline, which may point to a read error. The chain uses TRBV7-7 and TRBJ2-7; weak D call: TRBD2 (6 bases). CDR1 and CDR2 (germline): SSHAT, FNYEAQ (reference sequence). The CDR3 runs to 13 residues. CDR3 DNA sequence: TGTGCTAGCAGCCCGGGGGAGTATTCCGAGCAGTACTTC. Translation gives CASSPGEYSEQYF. The full variable domain, its missing parts supplied by reference TRBV7-7 and TRBJ2-7, is GAGVSQSPRYKVTKRGQDVTLRCDPISSHATLYWYQQALGQGPEFLTYFNYEAQPDKSGLPSDRFSAERPEGSISTLTIQRTEQRDSAMYRCASSPGEYSEQYFGPGTRLTVT.

This clonotype has only a few counts. At one boundary the junction diverges from the germline segment, which might be a read error. J is TRBJ1-5 and V is TRBV20-1, with D uncertain. The V gene's germline CDR1 is DFQATT and CDR2 SNEGSKA (reference sequence). This CDR3 region has 14 residues. The CDR3 DNA reads as TGCAGTGCTAGTCTCGGCCATAGCAATCAGCCCCAGAATTTT. Protein sequence: CSASLGHSNQPQNF.

Comment on this clonotype: This may be a read error, as it is one base from a much larger clone. The V gene is TRBV20-1, the J gene TRBJ2-4; tentatively, D is TRBD1 (5 bases). Per the germline V gene, CDR1 is DFQATT and CDR2 is SNEGSKA (reference sequence). This CDR3 has 14 residues. CDR3 coding DNA: TGCAGTGCTAGAAGGGGTAACCTCAAAAAAATTCAGTACTTC. The encoded protein is CSARRGNLKKIQYF.

This clonotype was observed at least ten times. The chain couples TRBV5-6 to TRBJ2-2, with a possible D match to TRBD2 (6 bases). The CDR3 spans 19 residues. The ends were cut back, 4 bases at V and 6 bases at J, with 28 bases in the middle. CDR1 is SGHDT and CDR2 is YYEEEE in the germline V gene. As DNA, the CDR3 is TGTGCCAGCAGCCAACTCGGGAGCTCCCAGGGAGGACGGGCCGGGGAGCTGTTTTTT. This gives the protein CASSQLGSSQGGRAGELFF.

This clonotype occurred many times. The chain couples TRBV28 to TRBJ2-5; D remains ambiguous. The CDR3 length is 15 residues. Looked up from germline, CDR1 is MDHEN and CDR2 is SYDVKM. Trimming took off 0 bases at V and 5 bases at J, with 13 bases between the two ends. The CDR3 coding sequence is TGTGCCAGCAGTTTATGGTCTAGGAGTGGTGAGACCCAGTACTTC. This codes for CASSLWSRSGETQYF. Full variable domain (outside the CDR3, taken from reference TRBV28 and TRBJ2-5): DVKVTQSSRYLVKRTGEKVFLECVQDMDHENMFWYRQDPGLGLRLIYFSYDVKMKEKGDIPEGYSVSREKKERFSLILESASTNQTSMYLCASSLWSRSGETQYFGPGTRLLVL.

This clonotype was recorded many times. This chain joins TRBV6-1 and TRBJ2-5, with D tentatively TRBD1 or TRBD2 (6 bases each). The CDR3 covers 16 residues. Trimming pared 8 bases from V and 3 bases from J, leaving 22 bases between. Germline V CDR1 and CDR2: MNHNS, SASEGT. CDR3 in DNA: TGTGCCAGCGGAACGGAGGGGGACCCTATTAAAGAGACCCAGTACTTC. This gives the protein CASGTEGDPIKETQYF.

This clonotype was recorded at least ten times. The chain uses TRBV6-5 and TRBJ2-1; 8 bases are shared with TRBD2. The germline CDR1 and CDR2 sequences are MNHEY and SVGAGI. V was pared by 3 bases and J by 5 bases, with 12 bases of the junction left unmatched. This CDR3 region has 17 residues. The DNA of the CDR3 is TGTGCCAGCAGTTATCGGCCAGCGGGGGTCCCCCACAATGAGCAGTTCTTC. As protein: CASSYRPAGVPHNEQFF.